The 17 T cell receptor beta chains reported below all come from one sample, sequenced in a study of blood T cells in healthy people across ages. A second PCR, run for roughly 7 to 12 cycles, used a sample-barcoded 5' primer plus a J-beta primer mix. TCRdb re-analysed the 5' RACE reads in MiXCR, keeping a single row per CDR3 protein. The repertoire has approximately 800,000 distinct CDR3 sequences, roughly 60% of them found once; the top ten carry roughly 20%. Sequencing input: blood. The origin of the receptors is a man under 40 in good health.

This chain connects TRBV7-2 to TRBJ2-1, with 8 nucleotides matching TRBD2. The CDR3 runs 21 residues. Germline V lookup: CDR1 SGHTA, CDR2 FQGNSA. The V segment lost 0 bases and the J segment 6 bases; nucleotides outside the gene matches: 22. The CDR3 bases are TGTGCCAGCAGCTTAGCAAGGATGGCTAGCGGGTATCGCGCCTTTTTCAATGAGCAGTTCTTC. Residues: CASSLARMASGYRAFFNEQFF. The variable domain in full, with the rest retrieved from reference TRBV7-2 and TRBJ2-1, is GAGVSQSPSNKVTEKGKDVELRCDPISGHTALYWYRQSLGQGLEFLIYFQGNSAPDKSGLPSDRFSAERTGGSVSTLTIQRTQQEDSAVYLCASSLARMASGYRAFFNEQFFGPGTRLTVL.

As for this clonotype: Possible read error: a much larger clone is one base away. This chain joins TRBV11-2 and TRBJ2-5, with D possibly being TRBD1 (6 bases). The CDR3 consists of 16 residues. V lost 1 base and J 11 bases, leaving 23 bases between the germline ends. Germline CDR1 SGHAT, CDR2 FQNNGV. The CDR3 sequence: CASSLVLQGWYNEQYF. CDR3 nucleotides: TGTGCCAGCAGCTTAGTCCTGCAGGGGTGGTACAATGAGCAGTACTTC.

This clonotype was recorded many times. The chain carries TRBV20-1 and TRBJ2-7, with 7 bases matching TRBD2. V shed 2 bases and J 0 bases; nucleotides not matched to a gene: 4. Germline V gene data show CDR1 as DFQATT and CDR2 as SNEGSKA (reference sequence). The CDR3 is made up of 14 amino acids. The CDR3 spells CSARTSENSYEQYF. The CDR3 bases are TGCAGTGCTAGAACTAGCGAAAACTCCTACGAGCAGTACTTC.

The CDR3 nucleotides read TGTGCCAGTCTCTTACACACCGGGGAGCTGTTTTTT. This codes for CASLLHTGELFF. This chain joins TRBV5-4 and TRBJ2-2; no clear D gene. Trimming took off 8 bases at V and 3 bases at J, with 8 bases between the two ends. There are 12 residues in the CDR3. Germline V gives CDR1 SGHNT, CDR2 YYREEE (reference sequence).

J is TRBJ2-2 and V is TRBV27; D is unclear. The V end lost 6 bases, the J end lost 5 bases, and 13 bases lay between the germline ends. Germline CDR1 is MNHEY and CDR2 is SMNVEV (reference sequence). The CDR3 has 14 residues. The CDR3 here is CASRRQTETGELFF. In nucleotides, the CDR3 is TGTGCCAGCAGACGTCAAACCGAAACCGGGGAGCTGTTTTTT.

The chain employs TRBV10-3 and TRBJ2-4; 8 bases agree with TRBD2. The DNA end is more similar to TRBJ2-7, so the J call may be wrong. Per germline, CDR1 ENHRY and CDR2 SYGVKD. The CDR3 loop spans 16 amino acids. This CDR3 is CAISEGWSGGSYEQYF. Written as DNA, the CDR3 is TGTGCCATCAGTGAAGGGTGGAGCGGGGGCTCCTACGAGCAGTACTTC.

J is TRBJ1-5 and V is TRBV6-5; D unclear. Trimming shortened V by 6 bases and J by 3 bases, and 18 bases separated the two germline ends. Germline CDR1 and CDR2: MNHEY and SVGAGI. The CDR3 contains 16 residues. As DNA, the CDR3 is TGTGCCAGCAGCGCAAATTTCGGTAGCCCCAATCAGCCCCAGCATTTT. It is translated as CASSANFGSPNQPQHF.

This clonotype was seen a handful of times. The CDR3 DNA is TGTGCCAGCAGCTCTACACCATCCGGCTCCTACAATGAGCAGTTCTTC. Amino acids: CASSSTPSGSYNEQFF. The chain carries TRBV7-9 and TRBJ2-1, with unresolved D. Trimming took 4 bases from V and 0 from J, leaving 13 bases between them. This CDR3 contains 16 residues. The germline V gene has CDR1 SEHNR and CDR2 FQNEAQ (reference sequence).

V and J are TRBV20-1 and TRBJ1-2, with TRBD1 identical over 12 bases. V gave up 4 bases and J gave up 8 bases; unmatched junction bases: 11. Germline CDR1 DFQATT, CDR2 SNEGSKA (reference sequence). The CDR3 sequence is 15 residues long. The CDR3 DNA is TGCAGTGCTACTGGGACAGGGGGCGGTTTCGACGGCTACACCTTC. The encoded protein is CSATGTGGGFDGYTF.

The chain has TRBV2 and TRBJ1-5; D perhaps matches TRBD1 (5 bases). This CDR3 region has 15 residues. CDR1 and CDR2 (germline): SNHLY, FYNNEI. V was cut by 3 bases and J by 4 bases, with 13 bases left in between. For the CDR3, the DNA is TGTGCCAGCAGTGAGCAGGGCTCGCGTAATCAGCCCCAGCATTTT. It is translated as CASSEQGSRNQPQHF.

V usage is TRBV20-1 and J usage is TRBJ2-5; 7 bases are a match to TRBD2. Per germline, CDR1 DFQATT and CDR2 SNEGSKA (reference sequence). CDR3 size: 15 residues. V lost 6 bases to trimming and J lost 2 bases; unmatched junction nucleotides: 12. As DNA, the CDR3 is TGCAGTGCGCAACTAGCGAGCTCTTCTCAAGAGACCCAGTACTTC. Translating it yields CSAQLASSSQETQYF.

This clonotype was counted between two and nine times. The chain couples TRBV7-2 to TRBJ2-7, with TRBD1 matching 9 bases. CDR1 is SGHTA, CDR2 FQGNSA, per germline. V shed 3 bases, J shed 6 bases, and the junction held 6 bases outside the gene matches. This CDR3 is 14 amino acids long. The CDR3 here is CASSLDRGTREQYF. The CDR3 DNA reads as TGTGCCAGCAGCTTGGACAGGGGTACGCGCGAGCAGTACTTC.

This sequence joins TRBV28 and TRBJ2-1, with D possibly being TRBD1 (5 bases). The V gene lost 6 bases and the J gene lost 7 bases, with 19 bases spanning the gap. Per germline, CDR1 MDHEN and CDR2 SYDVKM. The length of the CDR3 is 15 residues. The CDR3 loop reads CASSTYRWTRNEQFF. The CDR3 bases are TGTGCCAGCAGCACGTACAGGTGGACCCGTAATGAGCAGTTCTTC.

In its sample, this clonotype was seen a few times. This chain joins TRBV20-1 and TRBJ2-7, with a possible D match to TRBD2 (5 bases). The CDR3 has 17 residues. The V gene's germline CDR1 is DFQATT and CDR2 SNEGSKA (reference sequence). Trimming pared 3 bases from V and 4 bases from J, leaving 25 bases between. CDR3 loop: CSASSVVGQGRGYEQYF. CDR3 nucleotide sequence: TGCAGTGCTAGTAGCGTAGTTGGGCAAGGGCGAGGTTACGAGCAGTACTTC.

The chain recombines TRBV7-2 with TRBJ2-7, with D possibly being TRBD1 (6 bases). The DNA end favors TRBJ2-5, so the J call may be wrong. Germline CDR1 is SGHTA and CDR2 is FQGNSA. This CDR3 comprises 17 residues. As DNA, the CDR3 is TGTGCCAGCAGCCCTAGGAGGACAGATCGGATAAGAGAGACCCAGTACTTC. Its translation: CASSPRRTDRIRETQYF.

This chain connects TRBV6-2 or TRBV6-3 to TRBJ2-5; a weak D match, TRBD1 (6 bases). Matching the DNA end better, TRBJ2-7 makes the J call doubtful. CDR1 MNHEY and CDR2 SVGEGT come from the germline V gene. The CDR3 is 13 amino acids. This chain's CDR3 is CASSLYRVNEQYF. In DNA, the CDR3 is TGTGCCAGCAGTCTATACAGGGTCAACGAGCAGTACTTC.

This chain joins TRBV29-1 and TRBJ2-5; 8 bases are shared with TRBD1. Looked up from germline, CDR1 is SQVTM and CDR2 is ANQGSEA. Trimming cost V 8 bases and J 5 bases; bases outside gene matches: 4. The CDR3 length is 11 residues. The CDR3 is CSSGQGETQYF. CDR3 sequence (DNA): TGCAGCTCTGGACAGGGCGAGACCCAGTACTTC.